The 5 T cell receptor beta chains reported below all come from one sample, sequenced in a study of cytomegalovirus exposure and HLA in healthy donors. PCR used 60 Vbeta primers and 13 Jbeta primers. Generated by immunoSEQ multiplex PCR, the TCRdb table keeps only in-frame clones and is missing some. The sample includes around 190,000 clones, around 77% of them seen just once. Sequencing input: PBMCs. The source is a woman under 40 in good health and CMV-seronegative.

This clone has a single count. The gene calls are TRBV18 and TRBJ1-3; possibly TRBD1 for D (6 bases). CDR3 length: 18 amino acids. V gave up 3 bases and J gave up 0 bases, with 18 bases separating them. Looked up from germline, CDR1 is KGHSH and CDR2 is LQKENI. The CDR3 DNA reads as TGTGCCAGCTCACCTTCTGGGACACGGACCGTCTCTGGAAACACCATATATTTT. Protein product: CASSPSGTRTVSGNTIYF.

This rearrangement joins TRBV4-1 to TRBJ2-2; the match to TRBD2 covers 9 bases. Unmatched junction bases numbered 12, after V lost 4 bases and J lost 6 bases. Germline V lookup: CDR1 MGHRA, CDR2 YSYEKL. The CDR3 loop spans 17 amino acids. In DNA form, the CDR3 reads TGCGCCAGCAGCCTCGAGGGGACTAGCTGGGCTCCCGGGGAGCTGTTTTTT. This sequence encodes CASSLEGTSWAPGELFF.

This chain uses TRBV7-9 with TRBJ1-3, with D hard to call. CDR3 length: 13 residues. With 10 bases removed from V and 0 bases from J, the gap between germline ends came to 10 bases. Germline V gene lookup returns CDR1 SEHNR and CDR2 FQNEAQ (reference sequence). Here the CDR3 DNA reads TGTGCCACTGGACGGGACTCTGGAAACACCATATATTTT. This encodes CATGRDSGNTIYF.

The chain links TRBV28 to TRBJ2-1; D is ambiguous. V lost 7 bases and J lost 9, with 10 bases in between. Germline lookup yields CDR1 MDHEN and CDR2 SYDVKM. This CDR3 is 11 amino acids long. The DNA for the CDR3 is TGTGCCAGCACCAAGCGAGCTGAGCAGTTCTTC. It is translated as CASTKRAEQFF.

V is TRBV6-1 and J is TRBJ1-2, with D possibly matching TRBD1 (6 bases). V lost 1 base, J lost 6 bases, and 15 bases lay in between. Germline loops: CDR1 MNHNS, CDR2 SASEGT. There are 15 residues in the CDR3. CDR3 amino acids: CASSEGFRGVDGYTF. Written as DNA, the CDR3 is TGTGCCAGCAGTGAAGGGTTCAGGGGAGTGGATGGCTACACCTTC.